The 8 T cell receptor beta chains reported below all come from one sample, sequenced in a study of T-cell memory formation after mild COVID-19. TCRdb passed the 5' RACE reads through MiXCR, listing each CDR3 protein once. The sample includes about 540,000 distinct CDR3 sequences, over 20% of them seen just once. Specimen: PBMCs or a T cell subset sorted from them (not recorded which). The receptors were sampled from an adult woman who had mild COVID-19 (a few samples of this study predate the infection). Cell type and time point are not known.

This chain joins TRBV30 and TRBJ1-3; D call uncertain. The germline V gene has CDR1 GTSNPN and CDR2 SVGIG (reference sequence). The CDR3 consists of 17 residues. Trimming cost V 4 bases and J 0 bases, with 19 bases left between them. The CDR3 DNA reads as TGTGCCTGGACCCCCTGGAGAACGGACGTCTCTGGAAACACCATATATTTT. It translates to CAWTPWRTDVSGNTIYF.

This clonotype was seen at least ten times. The rearrangement uses TRBV27 and TRBJ2-7, with 9 bases that match TRBD1. Germline CDR1 MNHEY, CDR2 SMNVEV (reference sequence). J gave up 4 bases and V 6 bases, and 7 bases lay outside the gene matches. The CDR3 contains 14 residues. CDR3 bases: TGTGCCAGCAGGAGACAGGGGGTAAGTTACGAGCAGTACTTC. Translating gives CASRRQGVSYEQYF.

Ten or more counts support this clonotype. V is TRBV12-3 or TRBV12-4 and J is TRBJ1-5, with D unclear. This CDR3 is built from 12 residues. V dropped 6 bases and J dropped 7 bases, with 10 bases sitting between them. The CDR3 is CASRASVQPQHF. CDR3 in DNA: TGTGCCAGCAGGGCCTCAGTCCAGCCCCAGCATTTT.

V gene TRBV7-2 combines with J gene TRBJ2-7; D might be TRBD1 or TRBD2, each matching 6 bases. The CDR3 consists of 16 residues. The V end lost 1 base, the J end lost 4 bases, and 17 bases lay between the germline ends. Germline lookup yields CDR1 SGHTA and CDR2 FQGNSA. CDR3 nucleotides: TGTGCCAGCAGCTTAGAGGGAGGTCAGGGGCGATACGAGCAGTACTTC. Translation: CASSLEGGQGRYEQYF.

The table lists this clonotype with a few counts. In DNA, the CDR3 is TGCAGTGCTAGAGTAACTGACTCCACCAACACTGAAGCTTTCTTT. The encoded protein is CSARVTDSTNTEAFF. This chain uses TRBV20-1 with TRBJ1-1, with no clear D. V lost 1 base and J lost 2, with 14 bases in between. The CDR3 length is 15 residues. CDR1 is DFQATT, CDR2 SNEGSKA, per germline (reference sequence).

The rearrangement joins TRBV24-1 to TRBJ2-2; the match to TRBD2 covers 10 bases. With 2 bases clipped from V and 4 bases from J, the junction kept 3 bases outside the gene matches. Germline-derived CDR1 and CDR2 are KGHDR and SFDVKD. The CDR3 extends over 16 amino acids. The CDR3 sequence: CATSDSGTSVTGELFF. In DNA form, the CDR3 reads TGTGCCACCAGTGATTCCGGGACTAGCGTCACCGGGGAGCTGTTTTTT.

There are many counts of this clonotype. The V and J genes are TRBV7-7 and TRBJ2-5; D gene unclear. V gave up 0 bases and J gave up 1 base, with 6 bases separating them. The CDR3 extends over 14 amino acids. The V gene's germline CDR1 is SSHAT and CDR2 FNYEAQ (reference sequence). In DNA, the CDR3 is TGTGCCAGCAGCTTAGCGCACGGCCAAGAGACCCAGTACTTC. This encodes CASSLAHGQETQYF.

This clonotype has just a few counts. The chain combines TRBV20-1 with TRBJ2-7, with TRBD2 identical over 9 bases. The CDR3 consists of 15 residues. CDR1 and CDR2 (germline): DFQATT, SNEGSKA (reference sequence). With 3 bases clipped from V and 2 bases from J, the junction kept 8 bases outside the gene matches. The CDR3 coding sequence is TGCAGTGCTAGGCCCTTTGGCGGGGGGGCCTACGAGCAGTACTTC. It translates to CSARPFGGGAYEQYF.